This record concerns one T cell receptor (beta chain) sequence. The antigen remains undetermined. TCRdb called the reads again in MiXCR, with one record for every CDR3 protein. The sample includes 550,000 to 700,000 distinct CDR3 sequences, 35% to 50% of them seen just once. This sample is part of a study of T cell repertoires in cytomegalovirus infection. This TCR came from a human donor in good health (CMV status not recorded). Some clones in this sample may be carry-over from other donors' samples. The sample consisted of cultured PBMCs, taken from culture after CMV antigen stimulation.

CDR3 region: CASSYPGTSKAGELFF. The CDR3 DNA follows: TGTGCCAGCAGCTATCCCGGGACTAGCAAGGCCGGGGAGCTGTTTTTT. The chain recombines TRBV7-8 with TRBJ2-2, with 9 positions matching TRBD2. Germline CDR1 SGHVS, CDR2 FQNEAQ. V trimming: 4 bases; J trimming: 6 bases; junction bases outside the gene matches: 9. CDR3 length: 16 residues.